This TCR beta chain was recovered during a study of beta chain features in type 1 diabetes. Unmatched junction bases numbered 16, after V lost 4 bases and J lost 6 bases. Per the germline V gene, CDR1 is SGHNT and CDR2 is YYREEE (reference sequence). The CDR3 has 17 residues. cDNA synthesis used the whole RNA isolate, giving expressed TCRB sequences. Assay: immunoSEQ multiplex PCR; the TCRdb copy retains only in-frame clones and omits some. The table has some 410,000 clones, roughly 14% seen once. This receptor was taken from a man in his thirties or forties in good health. V is TRBV5-4 and J is TRBJ1-1; 9 nucleotides align to TRBD1. Sequenced: naive CD4+ T cells from blood. CDR3 DNA sequence: TGTGCCAGCAGCCTTGGACAGGGGAGGTCCTGGTCGGCTGAAGCTTTCTTT. Protein: CASSLGQGRSWSAEAFF. Filled out from reference TRBV5-4 and TRBJ1-1, the complete variable domain reads ETGVTQSPTHLIKTRGQQVTLRCSSQSGHNTVSWYQQALGQGPQFIFQYYREEENGRGNFPPRFSGLQFPNYSSELNVNALELDDSALYLCASSLGQGRSWSAEAFFGQGTRLTVV.